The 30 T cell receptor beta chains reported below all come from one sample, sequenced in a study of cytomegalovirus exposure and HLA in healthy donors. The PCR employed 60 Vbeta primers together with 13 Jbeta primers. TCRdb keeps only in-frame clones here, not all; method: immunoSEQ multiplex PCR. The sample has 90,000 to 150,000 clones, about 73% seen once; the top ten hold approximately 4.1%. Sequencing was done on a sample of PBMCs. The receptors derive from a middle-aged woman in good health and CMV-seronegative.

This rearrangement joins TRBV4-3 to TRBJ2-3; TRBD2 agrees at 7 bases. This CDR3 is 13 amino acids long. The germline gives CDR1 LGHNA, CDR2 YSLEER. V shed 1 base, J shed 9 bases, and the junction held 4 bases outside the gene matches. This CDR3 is CASSQGREWTQYF. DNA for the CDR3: TGCGCCAGCAGCCAAGGGCGGGAGTGGACGCAGTATTTT.

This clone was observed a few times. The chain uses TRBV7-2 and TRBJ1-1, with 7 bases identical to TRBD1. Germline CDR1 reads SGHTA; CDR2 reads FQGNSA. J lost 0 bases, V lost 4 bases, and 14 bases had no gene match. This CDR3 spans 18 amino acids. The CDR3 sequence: CASSSARGTELMNTEAFF. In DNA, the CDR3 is TGTGCCAGCAGCTCCGCGCGAGGGACAGAACTTATGAACACTGAAGCTTTCTTT.

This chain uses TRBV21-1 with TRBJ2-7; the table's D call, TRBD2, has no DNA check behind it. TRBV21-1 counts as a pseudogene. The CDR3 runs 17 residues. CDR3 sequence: CASTNSLRGEGSYEQYF. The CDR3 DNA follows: TGTGCCAGCACAAATAGCTTACGCGGGGAGGGCTCCTACGAGCAGTACTTC.

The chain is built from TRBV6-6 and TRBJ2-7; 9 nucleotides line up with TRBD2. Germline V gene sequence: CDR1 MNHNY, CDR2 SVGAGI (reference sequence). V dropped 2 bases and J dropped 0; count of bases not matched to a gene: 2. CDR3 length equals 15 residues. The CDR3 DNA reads TGTGCCAGCAGTTACGGCGGGGGGGCCTCCTACGAGCAGTACTTC. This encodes CASSYGGGASYEQYF.

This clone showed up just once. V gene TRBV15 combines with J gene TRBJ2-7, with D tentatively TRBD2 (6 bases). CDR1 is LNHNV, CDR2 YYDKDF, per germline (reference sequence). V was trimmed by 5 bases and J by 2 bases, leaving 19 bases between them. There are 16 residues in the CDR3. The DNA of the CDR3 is TGTGCCACCAGCGAAATGAGGCGGGACGGCACCTACGAGCAGTACTTC. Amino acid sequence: CATSEMRRDGTYEQYF.

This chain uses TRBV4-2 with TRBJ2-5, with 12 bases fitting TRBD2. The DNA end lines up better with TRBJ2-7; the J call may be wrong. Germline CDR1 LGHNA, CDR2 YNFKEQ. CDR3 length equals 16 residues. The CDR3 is CASSQETSGGTYEQYF. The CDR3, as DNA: TGTGCCAGCAGCCAGGAGACTAGCGGGGGAACCTACGAGCAGTACTTC.

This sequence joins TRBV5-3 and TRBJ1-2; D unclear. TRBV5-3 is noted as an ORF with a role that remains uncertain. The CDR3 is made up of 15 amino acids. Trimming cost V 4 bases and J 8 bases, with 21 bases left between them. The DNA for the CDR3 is TGTGCCAGAAGCCCCCCGGCAGGCCCTCCGGGGGGCTACACCTTC. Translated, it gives CARSPPAGPPGGYTF.

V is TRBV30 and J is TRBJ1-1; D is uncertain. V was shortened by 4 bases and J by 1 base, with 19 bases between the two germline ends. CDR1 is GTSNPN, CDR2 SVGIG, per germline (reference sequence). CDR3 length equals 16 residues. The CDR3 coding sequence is TGTGCCTGGATGTTCCCCGGTTATGGGAGGAACACTGAAGCTTTCTTT. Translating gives CAWMFPGYGRNTEAFF.

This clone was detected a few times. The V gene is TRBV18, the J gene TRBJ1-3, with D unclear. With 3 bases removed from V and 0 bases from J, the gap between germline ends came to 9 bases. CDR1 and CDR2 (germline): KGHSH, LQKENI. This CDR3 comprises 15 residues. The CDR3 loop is CASSPSGNSGNTIYF. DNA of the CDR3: TGTGCCAGCTCACCGTCCGGGAACTCTGGAAACACCATATATTTT. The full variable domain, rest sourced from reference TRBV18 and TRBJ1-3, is NAGVMQNPRHLVRRRGQEARLRCSPMKGHSHVYWYRQLPEEGLKFMVYLQKENIIDESGMPKERFSAEFPKEGPSILRIQQVVRGDSAAYFCASSPSGNSGNTIYFGEGSWLTVV.

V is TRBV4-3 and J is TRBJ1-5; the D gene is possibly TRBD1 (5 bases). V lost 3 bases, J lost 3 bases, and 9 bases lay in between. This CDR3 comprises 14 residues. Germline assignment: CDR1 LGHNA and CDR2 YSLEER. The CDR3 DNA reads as TGCGCCAGCAGCCACGCAGGGAACAATCAGCCCCAGCATTTT. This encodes CASSHAGNNQPQHF.

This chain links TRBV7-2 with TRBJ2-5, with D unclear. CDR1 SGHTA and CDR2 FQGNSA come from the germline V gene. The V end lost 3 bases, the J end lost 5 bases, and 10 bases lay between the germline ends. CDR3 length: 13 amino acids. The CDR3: CASSFRGLETQYF. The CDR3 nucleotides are TGTGCCAGCAGCTTTCGAGGTCTCGAGACCCAGTACTTC.

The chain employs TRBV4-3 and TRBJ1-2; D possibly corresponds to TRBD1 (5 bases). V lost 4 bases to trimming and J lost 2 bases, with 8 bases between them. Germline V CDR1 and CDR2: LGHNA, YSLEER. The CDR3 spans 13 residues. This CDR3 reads CASSPNRNYGYTF. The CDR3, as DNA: TGCGCCAGCAGCCCTAACAGGAACTATGGCTACACCTTC.

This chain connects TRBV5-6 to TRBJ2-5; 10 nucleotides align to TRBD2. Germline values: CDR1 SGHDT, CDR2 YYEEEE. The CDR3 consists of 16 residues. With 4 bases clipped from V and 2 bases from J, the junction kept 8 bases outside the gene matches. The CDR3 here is CASSNPRTSGQETQYF. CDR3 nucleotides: TGTGCCAGCAGCAACCCTAGGACTAGCGGACAAGAGACCCAGTACTTC.

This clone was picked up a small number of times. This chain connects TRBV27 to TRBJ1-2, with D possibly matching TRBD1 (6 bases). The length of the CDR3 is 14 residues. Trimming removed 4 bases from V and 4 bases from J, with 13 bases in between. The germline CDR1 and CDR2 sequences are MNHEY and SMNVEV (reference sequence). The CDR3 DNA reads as TGTGCCAGCAGTTCCCAGGGCAGGGGCTATGGCTACACCTTC. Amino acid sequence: CASSSQGRGYGYTF.

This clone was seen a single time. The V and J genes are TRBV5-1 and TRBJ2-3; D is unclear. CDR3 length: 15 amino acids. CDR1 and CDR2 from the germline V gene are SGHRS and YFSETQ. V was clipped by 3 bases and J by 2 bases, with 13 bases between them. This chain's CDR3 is CASSSATSFTDTQYF. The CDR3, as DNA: TGCGCCAGCAGCTCCGCTACGAGCTTCACAGATACGCAGTATTTT.

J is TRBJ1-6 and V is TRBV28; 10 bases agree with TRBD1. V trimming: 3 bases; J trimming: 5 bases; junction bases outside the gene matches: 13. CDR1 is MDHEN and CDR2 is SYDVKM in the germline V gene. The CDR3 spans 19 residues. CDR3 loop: CASSLVGQGLVPDNSPLHF. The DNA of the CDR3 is TGTGCCAGCAGTTTGGTGGGACAGGGGCTGGTTCCCGATAATTCACCCCTCCACTTT.

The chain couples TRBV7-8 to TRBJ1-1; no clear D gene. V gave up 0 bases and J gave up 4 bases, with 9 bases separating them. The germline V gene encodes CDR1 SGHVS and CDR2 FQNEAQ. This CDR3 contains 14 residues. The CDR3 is CASSLAPLSTEAFF. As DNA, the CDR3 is TGTGCCAGCAGCTTAGCGCCCCTAAGCACTGAAGCTTTCTTT.

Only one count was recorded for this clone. As DNA, the CDR3 is TGTGCCAGCAGTCCCCGGACAGGGGGTTACAATGAGCAGTTCTTC. The encoded protein is CASSPRTGGYNEQFF. V usage is TRBV6-1 and J usage is TRBJ2-1; 10 bases are a match to TRBD1. In germline, CDR1 is MNHNS, CDR2 SASEGT. This CDR3 has 15 residues. Germline trimming cut 5 bases from V and 4 bases from J; bases unmatched to any gene: 5.

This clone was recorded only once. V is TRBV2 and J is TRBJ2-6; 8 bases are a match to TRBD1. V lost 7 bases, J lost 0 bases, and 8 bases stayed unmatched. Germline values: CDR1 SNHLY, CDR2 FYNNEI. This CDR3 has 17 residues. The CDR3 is CASTGQATSSGANVLTF. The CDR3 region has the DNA TGTGCCAGCACGGGACAGGCCACCAGCTCTGGGGCCAACGTCCTGACTTTC.

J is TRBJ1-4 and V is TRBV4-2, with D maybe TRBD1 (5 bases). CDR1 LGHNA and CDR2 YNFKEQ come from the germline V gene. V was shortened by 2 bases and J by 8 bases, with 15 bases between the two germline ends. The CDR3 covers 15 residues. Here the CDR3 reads CASSQPDRDDEKLFF. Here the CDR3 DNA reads TGTGCCAGCAGCCAACCCGACAGAGACGACGAAAAACTGTTTTTT.

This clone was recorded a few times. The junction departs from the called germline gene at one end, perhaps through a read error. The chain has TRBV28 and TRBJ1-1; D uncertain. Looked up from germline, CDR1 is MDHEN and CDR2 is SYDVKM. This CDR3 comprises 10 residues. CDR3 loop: CASSQQRTLF. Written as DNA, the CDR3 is TGTGCCAGCAGTCAGCAGCGGACCCTCTTT.

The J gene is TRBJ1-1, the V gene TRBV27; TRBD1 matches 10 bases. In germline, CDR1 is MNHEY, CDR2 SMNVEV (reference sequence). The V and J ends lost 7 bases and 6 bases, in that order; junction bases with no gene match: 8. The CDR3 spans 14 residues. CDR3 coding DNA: TGTGCCAGCAAACCGGGACAGGGGATTCCTGAAGCTTTCTTT. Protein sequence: CASKPGQGIPEAFF.

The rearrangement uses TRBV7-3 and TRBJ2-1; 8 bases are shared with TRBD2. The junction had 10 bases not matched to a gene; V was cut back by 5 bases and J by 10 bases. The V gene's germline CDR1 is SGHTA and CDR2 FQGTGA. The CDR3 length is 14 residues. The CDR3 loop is CASSLLRREDEQFF. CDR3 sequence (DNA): TGTGCCAGCAGCCTCCTGAGGCGGGAGGACGAGCAGTTCTTC.

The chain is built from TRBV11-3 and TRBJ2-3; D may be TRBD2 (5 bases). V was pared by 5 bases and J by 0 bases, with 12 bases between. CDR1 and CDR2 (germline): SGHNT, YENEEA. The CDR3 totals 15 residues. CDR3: CASSVSGTSTDTQYF. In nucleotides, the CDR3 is TGTGCCAGCAGCGTCAGCGGAACAAGCACAGATACGCAGTATTTT. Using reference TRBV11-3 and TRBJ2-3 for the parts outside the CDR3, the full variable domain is EAGVVQSPRYKIIEKKQPVAFWCNPISGHNTLYWYLQNLGQGPELLIRYENEEAVDDSQLPKDRFSAERLKGVDSTLKIQPAELGDSAVYLCASSVSGTSTDTQYFGPGTRLTVL.

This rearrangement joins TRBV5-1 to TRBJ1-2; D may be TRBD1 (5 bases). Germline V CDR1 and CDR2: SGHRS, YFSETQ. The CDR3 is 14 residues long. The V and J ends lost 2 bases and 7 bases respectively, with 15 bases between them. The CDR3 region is CASSFGSGGLGYTF. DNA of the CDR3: TGCGCCAGCAGCTTCGGCTCCGGGGGTCTTGGCTACACCTTC. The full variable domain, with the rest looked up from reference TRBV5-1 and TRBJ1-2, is KAGVTQTPRYLIKTRGQQVTLSCSPISGHRSVSWYQQTPGQGLQFLFEYFSETQRNKGNFPGRFSGRQFSNSRSEMNVSTLELGDSALYLCASSFGSGGLGYTFGSGTRLTVV.

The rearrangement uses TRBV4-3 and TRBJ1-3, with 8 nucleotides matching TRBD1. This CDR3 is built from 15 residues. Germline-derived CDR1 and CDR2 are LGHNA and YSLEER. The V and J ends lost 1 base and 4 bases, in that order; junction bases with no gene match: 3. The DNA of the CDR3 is TGCGCCAGCAGCCAAGGGACAGGGAGAGGAAACACCATATATTTT. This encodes CASSQGTGRGNTIYF.

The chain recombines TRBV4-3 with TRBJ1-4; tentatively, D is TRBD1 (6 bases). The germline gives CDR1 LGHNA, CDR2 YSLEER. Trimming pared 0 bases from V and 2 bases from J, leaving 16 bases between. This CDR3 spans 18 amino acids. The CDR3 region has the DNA TGCGCCAGCAGCCAAGATTGGGGGAGGGGGTTTACTAATGAAAAACTGTTTTTT. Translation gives CASSQDWGRGFTNEKLFF.

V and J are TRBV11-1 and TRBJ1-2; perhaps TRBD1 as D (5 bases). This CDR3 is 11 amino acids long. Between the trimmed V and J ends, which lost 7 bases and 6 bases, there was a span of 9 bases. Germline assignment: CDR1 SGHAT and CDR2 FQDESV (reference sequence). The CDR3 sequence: CASTKGNGYTF. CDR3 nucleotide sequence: TGTGCCAGCACAAAGGGGAATGGCTACACCTTC.

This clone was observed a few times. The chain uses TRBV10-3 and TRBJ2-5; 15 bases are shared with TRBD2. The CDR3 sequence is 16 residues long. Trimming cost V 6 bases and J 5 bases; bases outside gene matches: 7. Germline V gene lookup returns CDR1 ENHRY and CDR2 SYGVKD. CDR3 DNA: TGTGCCATCAGCTCCGGGACTAGCGGGAGGACGGAGACCCAGTACTTC. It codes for CAISSGTSGRTETQYF.

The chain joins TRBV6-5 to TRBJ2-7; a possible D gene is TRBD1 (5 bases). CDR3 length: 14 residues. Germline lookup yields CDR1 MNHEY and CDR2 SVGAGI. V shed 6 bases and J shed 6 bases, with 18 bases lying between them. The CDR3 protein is CASSPGQLIVEQYF. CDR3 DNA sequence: TGTGCCAGCAGCCCCGGACAATTGATTGTCGAGCAGTACTTC.